Each of the 21 T cell receptor beta chains below was sequenced from the same sample in a study of T cell responses to AZD1222 COVID-19 vaccine. Data came from immunoSEQ multiplex PCR; TCRdb stores just in-frame clones and leaves some out. The sample holds roughly 130,000 clones, about nine tenths seen once. This sample comprised peripheral blood, obtained on day 0 of AZD1222 vaccination. The receptor set was obtained from an adult in good health.

The chain uses TRBV23-1 and TRBJ1-2; maybe TRBD1 (5 bases). TRBV23-1 falls under the ORF class, with uncertain function. Trimming cost V 4 bases and J 1 base, with 16 bases left between them. The CDR3 runs 16 residues. CDR3 sequence: CASSPPGHFINYGYTF. The DNA for the CDR3 is TGCGCCAGCAGTCCACCCGGACACTTCATTAACTATGGCTACACCTTC.

V usage is TRBV2 and J usage is TRBJ2-1; weak D call: TRBD1 (6 bases). The germline V and J ends were trimmed by 7 bases and 10 bases, with 23 bases remaining between them. The germline CDR1 and CDR2 sequences are SNHLY and FYNNEI. The CDR3 totals 15 residues. CDR3 DNA sequence: TGTGCCAGCACCAGCCCGAGACAGGATCTCGGAGAGCAGTTCTTC. This codes for CASTSPRQDLGEQFF. Full variable domain (outside the CDR3, taken from reference TRBV2 and TRBJ2-1): EPEVTQTPSHQVTQMGQEVILRCVPISNHLYFYWYRQILGQKVEFLVSFYNNEISEKSEIFDDQFSVERPDGSNFTLKIRSTKLEDSAMYFCASTSPRQDLGEQFFGPGTRLTVL.

The chain carries TRBV7-2 and TRBJ1-6, with 9 bases lining up with TRBD1. CDR1 is SGHTA and CDR2 is FQGNSA in the germline V gene. The CDR3 totals 19 residues. V was clipped by 3 bases and J by 7 bases; unmatched bases: 16. CDR3 protein: CASSLRRVRDRARNSPLHF. CDR3 nucleotide sequence: TGTGCCAGCAGCTTGAGGCGTGTGAGGGACAGGGCGCGGAATTCACCCCTCCACTTT.

The J gene is TRBJ2-7, the V gene TRBV6-2 or TRBV6-3; 8 nucleotides align to TRBD1. The CDR3 extends over 16 amino acids. V was clipped by 3 bases and J by 2 bases; unmatched bases: 9. Germline loops: CDR1 MNHEY, CDR2 SVGEGT. CDR3 sequence reads: CASSYSGTGTPYEQYF. The CDR3 nucleotides are TGTGCCAGCAGTTATTCGGGGACAGGCACACCCTACGAGCAGTACTTC.

The V call is TRBV10-3, the J call TRBJ2-1, with 8 bases matching TRBD2. From germline, CDR1 is ENHRY and CDR2 SYGVKD. The CDR3 extends over 14 amino acids. The V and J ends lost 3 bases and 9 bases, in that order; junction bases with no gene match: 7. The CDR3 DNA reads as TGTGCCATCAGTGATAAGGGACTAGGGGGTGAGCAGTTCTTC. Its protein is CAISDKGLGGEQFF.

The chain employs TRBV5-4 and TRBJ2-3; TRBD1 agrees at 11 bases. The CDR3 sequence is 18 residues long. CDR1 SGHNT and CDR2 YYREEE come from the germline V gene (reference sequence). V was pared by 4 bases and J by 3 bases, with 13 bases of the junction left unmatched. CDR3 nucleotide sequence: TGTGCCAGCAGCGGCGGGACAGGGGGTGAGAAGGTAACAGATACGCAGTATTTT. This translates into CASSGGTGGEKVTDTQYF.

This clone was counted only a few times. The chain combines TRBV6-5 with TRBJ2-1; TRBD2 matches 8 bases. J was trimmed by 14 bases and V by 6 bases; bases with no gene match: 12. CDR1 is MNHEY and CDR2 is SVGAGI in the germline V gene. This CDR3 spans 13 amino acids. CDR3 coding DNA: TGTGCCAGCAGGCCCGGGACTAGAGGGCCAAAGTTCTTC. It yields the protein CASRPGTRGPKFF.

This rearrangement joins TRBV7-8 to TRBJ2-3; maybe TRBD2 (5 bases). With 3 bases removed from V and 1 base from J, the gap between germline ends came to 14 bases. The CDR3 is made up of 16 amino acids. CDR1 is SGHVS and CDR2 is FQNEAQ in the germline V gene. The CDR3: CASSFGSGSGTDTQYF. The CDR3 region has the DNA TGTGCCAGCAGCTTTGGGTCGGGGTCCGGCACAGATACGCAGTATTTT.

This clone was detected only a few times. This chain uses TRBV14 with TRBJ2-5; 11 bases map to TRBD2. The CDR3 length is 12 residues. V gave up 1 base and J gave up 13 bases; unmatched junction bases: 2. Per germline, CDR1 SGHDN and CDR2 FVKESK. CDR3 DNA: TGTGCCAGCAGCCAAGGACTAGCGGGAAGGTACTTC. Translated, it gives CASSQGLAGRYF.

V is TRBV6-2 or TRBV6-3 and J is TRBJ2-7; D possibly corresponds to TRBD1 (6 bases). V shed 2 bases and J shed 3 bases, with 11 bases lying between them. The germline V gene encodes CDR1 MNHEY and CDR2 SVGEGT. The CDR3 has 14 residues. CDR3 in amino acids: CASSYDRSRYEQYF. The CDR3 DNA is TGTGCCAGCAGTTACGACAGGAGTCGCTACGAGCAGTACTTC.

This chain uses TRBV5-4 with TRBJ2-5, with D possibly TRBD2 on 6 matching bases. There are 14 residues in the CDR3. Trimming took off 0 bases at V and 2 bases at J, with 8 bases between the two ends. Germline values: CDR1 SGHNT, CDR2 YYREEE (reference sequence). CDR3: CASSLASGQETQYF. The CDR3 coding sequence is TGTGCCAGCAGCTTGGCCAGCGGGCAAGAGACCCAGTACTTC.

CDR3 bases: TGTGCCAGTAGTATTATGGCCACCTATCAGCCCCAGCATTTT. It yields the protein CASSIMATYQPQHF. V usage is TRBV19 and J usage is TRBJ1-5; D call uncertain. The CDR3 is made up of 14 amino acids. V was clipped by 3 bases and J by 5 bases, with 11 bases between them. Germline V CDR1 and CDR2: LNHDA, SQIVND (reference sequence).

The chain employs TRBV10-1 and TRBJ2-1; the D call may be TRBD1 or TRBD2 (5 bases each). With 2 bases removed from V and 12 bases from J, the gap between germline ends came to 20 bases. The germline gives CDR1 WNHNN, CDR2 SYGVQD (reference sequence). The CDR3 runs 15 residues. The CDR3 sequence: CASSETRRDPLGQFF. The CDR3 nucleotides read TGCGCCAGCAGTGAGACCCGCCGGGACCCGCTTGGGCAGTTCTTC.

The chain combines TRBV5-1 with TRBJ2-7; D unclear. The CDR3 spans 13 residues. V lost 4 bases, J lost 6 bases, and 14 bases lay in between. The germline V gene has CDR1 SGHRS and CDR2 YFSETQ. CDR3 protein: CASSILGEAEQYF. The CDR3 bases are TGCGCCAGCAGCATCCTTGGAGAAGCCGAGCAGTACTTC. Supplemented by reference TRBV5-1 and TRBJ2-7, the full variable domain reads KAGVTQTPRYLIKTRGQQVTLSCSPISGHRSVSWYQQTPGQGLQFLFEYFSETQRNKGNFPGRFSGRQFSNSRSEMNVSTLELGDSALYLCASSILGEAEQYFGPGTRLTVT.

The chain carries TRBV6-5 and TRBJ2-1; 12 bases are a match to TRBD1. This CDR3 is built from 14 residues. Germline CDR1 and CDR2: MNHEY and SVGAGI. J gave up 9 bases and V 4 bases, and 4 bases lay outside the gene matches. CDR3 amino acids: CASSWGTGGSEQFF. CDR3 nucleotides: TGTGCCAGCAGTTGGGGGACAGGGGGCAGTGAGCAGTTCTTC.

The genes are TRBV5-1 and TRBJ2-5, with D possibly TRBD1 on 5 matching bases. This CDR3 contains 14 residues. V lost 4 bases, J lost 4 bases, and 14 bases lay in between. Germline CDR1 reads SGHRS; CDR2 reads YFSETQ. As DNA, the CDR3 is TGCGCCAGCAGCCGCCGGCCCCAGGGAGAGACCCAGTACTTC. Encoded protein: CASSRRPQGETQYF. The full variable domain, in which reference TRBV5-1 and TRBJ2-5 provide the parts outside the CDR3, is KAGVTQTPRYLIKTRGQQVTLSCSPISGHRSVSWYQQTPGQGLQFLFEYFSETQRNKGNFPGRFSGRQFSNSRSEMNVSTLELGDSALYLCASSRRPQGETQYFGPGTRLLVL.

V is TRBV4-1 and J is TRBJ1-3; D is ambiguous. In germline, CDR1 is MGHRA, CDR2 YSYEKL. Between the trimmed V and J ends, which lost 2 bases and 2 bases, there was a span of 16 bases. The CDR3 has 17 residues. CDR3 nucleotides: TGCGCCAGCAGCCAAATAATCCTTGGGGTGGCTGGAAACACCATATATTTT. Its protein is CASSQIILGVAGNTIYF.

CDR3 sequence: CAWRARGWDYGYTF. CDR3 bases: TGTGCCTGGAGGGCCCGGGGGTGGGACTATGGCTACACCTTC. The gene calls are TRBV30 and TRBJ1-2; D is perhaps TRBD1 (5 bases). This CDR3 has 14 amino acids. Germline loops: CDR1 GTSNPN, CDR2 SVGIG (reference sequence). Trimming took off 3 bases at V and 3 bases at J, with 14 bases between the two ends.

V usage is TRBV2 and J usage is TRBJ1-2; 11 bases agree with TRBD1. Germline V gene lookup returns CDR1 SNHLY and CDR2 FYNNEI. The CDR3 covers 15 residues. The ends lost 8 bases at V and 4 bases at J; junction bases unmatched: 9. CDR3 nucleotides: TGTGCCAGCTCGCCCAGGACAGGGGGCACCTATGGCTACACCTTC. It yields the protein CASSPRTGGTYGYTF.

The rearrangement uses TRBV19 and TRBJ1-3; unclear D gene. Trimming took 2 bases from V and 0 from J, leaving 17 bases between them. Germline V lookup: CDR1 LNHDA, CDR2 SQIVND (reference sequence). This CDR3 has 18 residues. The CDR3 DNA is TGTGCCAGTAGTATAAGAACGGGAGGCTCAAGCTCTGGAAACACCATATATTTT. Translating it yields CASSIRTGGSSSGNTIYF.

The rearrangement uses TRBV6-6 and TRBJ2-7; D is tentatively TRBD1 or TRBD2 (5 bases each). The germline V gene encodes CDR1 MNHNY and CDR2 SVGAGI (reference sequence). CDR3 length equals 15 residues. Trimming removed 2 bases at V and 2 bases at J, with 13 bases between. In nucleotides, the CDR3 is TGTGCCAGCAGTTACCCTGGGGGATGGACCTACGAGCAGTACTTC. Its protein product is CASSYPGGWTYEQYF.